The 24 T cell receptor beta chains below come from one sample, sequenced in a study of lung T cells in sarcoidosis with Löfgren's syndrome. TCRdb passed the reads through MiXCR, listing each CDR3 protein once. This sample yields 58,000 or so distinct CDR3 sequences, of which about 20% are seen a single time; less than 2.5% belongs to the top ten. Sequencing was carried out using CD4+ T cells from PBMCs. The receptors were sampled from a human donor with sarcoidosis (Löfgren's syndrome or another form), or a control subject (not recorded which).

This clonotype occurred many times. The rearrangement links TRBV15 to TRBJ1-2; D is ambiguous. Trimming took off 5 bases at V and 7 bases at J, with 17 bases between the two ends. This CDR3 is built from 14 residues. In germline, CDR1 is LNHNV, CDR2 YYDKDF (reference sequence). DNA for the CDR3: TGTGCCACCAGCCCTCAGTTGAAACGGCTTGGCTACACCTTC. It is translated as CATSPQLKRLGYTF.

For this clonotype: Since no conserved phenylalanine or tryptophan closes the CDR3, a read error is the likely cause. The CDR3 DNA is TGTGCCAGCAGCTTAGGGTTTAGAGAGACCCAGTACCTC. Its translation is CASSLGFRETQYL. The rearrangement uses TRBV7-4 and TRBJ2-5; D is unresolved. This CDR3 spans 13 amino acids. V lost 1 base, J lost 4 bases, and 7 bases lay in between. Germline V gene lookup returns CDR1 SGHVT and CDR2 SQSDAQ.

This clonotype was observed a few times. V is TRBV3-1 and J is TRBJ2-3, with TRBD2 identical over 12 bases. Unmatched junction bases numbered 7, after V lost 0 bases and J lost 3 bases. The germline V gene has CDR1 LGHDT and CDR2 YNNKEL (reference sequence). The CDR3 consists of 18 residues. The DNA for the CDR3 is TGTGCCAGCAGCCAAGATCGCCTAGCGGGAGGGGCTACAGATACGCAGTATTTT. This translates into CASSQDRLAGGATDTQYF.

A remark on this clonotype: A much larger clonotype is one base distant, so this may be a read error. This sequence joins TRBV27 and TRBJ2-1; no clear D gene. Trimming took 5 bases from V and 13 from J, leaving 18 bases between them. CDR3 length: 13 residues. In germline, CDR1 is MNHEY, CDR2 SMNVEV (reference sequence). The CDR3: CASSPQPGFPQFF. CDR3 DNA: TGTGCCAGCAGTCCACAACCCGGATTCCCCCAGTTCTTC.

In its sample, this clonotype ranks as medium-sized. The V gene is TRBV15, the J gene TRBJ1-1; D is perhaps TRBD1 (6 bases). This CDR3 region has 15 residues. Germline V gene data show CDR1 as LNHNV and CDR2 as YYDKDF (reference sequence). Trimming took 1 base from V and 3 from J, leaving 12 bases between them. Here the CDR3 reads CATSRGGGGYTEAFF. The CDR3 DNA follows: TGTGCCACCAGCAGAGGAGGGGGTGGGTACACTGAAGCTTTCTTT.

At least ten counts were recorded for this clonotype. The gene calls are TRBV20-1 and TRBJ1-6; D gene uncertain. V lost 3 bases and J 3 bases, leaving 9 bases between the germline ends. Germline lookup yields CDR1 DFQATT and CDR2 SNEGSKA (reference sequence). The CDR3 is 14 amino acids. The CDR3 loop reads CSASGGNYNSPLHF. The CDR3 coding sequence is TGCAGTGCTAGCGGAGGGAACTATAATTCACCCCTCCACTTT.

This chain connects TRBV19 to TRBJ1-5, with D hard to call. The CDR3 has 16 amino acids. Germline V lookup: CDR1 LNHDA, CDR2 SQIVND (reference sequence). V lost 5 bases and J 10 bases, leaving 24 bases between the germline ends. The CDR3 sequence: CASSPGPGVGLGPQHF. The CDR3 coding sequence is TGTGCCAGTAGTCCCGGACCGGGAGTAGGTCTGGGACCCCAGCATTTT.

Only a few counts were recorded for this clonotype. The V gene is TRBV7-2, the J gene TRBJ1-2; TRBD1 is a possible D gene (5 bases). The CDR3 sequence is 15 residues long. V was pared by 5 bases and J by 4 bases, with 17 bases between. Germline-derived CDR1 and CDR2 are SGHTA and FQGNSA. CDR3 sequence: CASSDTPGRLYGYTF. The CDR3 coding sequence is TGTGCCAGCAGCGATACTCCGGGACGGCTCTATGGCTACACCTTC.

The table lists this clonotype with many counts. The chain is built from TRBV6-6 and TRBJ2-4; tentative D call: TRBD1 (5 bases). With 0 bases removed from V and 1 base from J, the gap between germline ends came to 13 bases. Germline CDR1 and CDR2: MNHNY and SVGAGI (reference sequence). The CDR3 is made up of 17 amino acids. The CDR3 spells CASSYSRGLPAKNIQYF. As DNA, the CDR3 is TGTGCCAGCAGTTACTCTAGGGGCTTACCGGCCAAAAACATTCAGTACTTC.

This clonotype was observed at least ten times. The DNA for the CDR3 is TGTGCCAGGCGGACACAAGGGGCAGACTATGGCTACACCTTC. It is translated as CARRTQGADYGYTF. The V gene is TRBV2, the J gene TRBJ1-2, with D tentatively TRBD1 (5 bases). V lost 9 bases to trimming and J lost 3 bases, with 17 bases between them. The CDR3 sequence is 14 residues long. Per germline, CDR1 SNHLY and CDR2 FYNNEI.

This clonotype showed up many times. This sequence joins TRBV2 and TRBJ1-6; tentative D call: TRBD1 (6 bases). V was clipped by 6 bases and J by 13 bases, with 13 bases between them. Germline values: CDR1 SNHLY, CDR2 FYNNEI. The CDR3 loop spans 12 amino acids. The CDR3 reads CASRGALGPLHF. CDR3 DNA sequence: TGTGCCAGCAGGGGGGCCTTGGGGCCCCTCCACTTT.

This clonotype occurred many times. The CDR3 sequence is CASSRTTNYEQYF. CDR3 bases: TGTGCCAGCAGCCGGACGACTAACTACGAGCAGTACTTC. V gene TRBV7-2 combines with J gene TRBJ2-7, with D maybe TRBD2 (5 bases). The V gene lost 5 bases and the J gene lost 3 bases, with 11 bases spanning the gap. Germline V gene data show CDR1 as SGHTA and CDR2 as FQGNSA. This CDR3 is built from 13 residues.

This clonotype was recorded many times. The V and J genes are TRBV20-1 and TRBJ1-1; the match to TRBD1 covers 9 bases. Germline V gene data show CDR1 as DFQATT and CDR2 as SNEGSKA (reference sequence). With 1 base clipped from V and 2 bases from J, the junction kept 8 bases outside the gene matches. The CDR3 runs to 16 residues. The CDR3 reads CSARGLGTGKNTEAFF. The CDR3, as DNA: TGCAGTGCTAGAGGGCTAGGGACAGGGAAAAACACTGAAGCTTTCTTT.

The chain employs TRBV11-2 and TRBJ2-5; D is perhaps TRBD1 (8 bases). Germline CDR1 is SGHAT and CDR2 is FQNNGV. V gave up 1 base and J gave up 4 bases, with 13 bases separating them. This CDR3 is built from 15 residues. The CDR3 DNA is TGTGCCAGCAGCTTAGCACAGGGGGGGAGAGAGACCCAGTACTTC. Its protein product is CASSLAQGGRETQYF.

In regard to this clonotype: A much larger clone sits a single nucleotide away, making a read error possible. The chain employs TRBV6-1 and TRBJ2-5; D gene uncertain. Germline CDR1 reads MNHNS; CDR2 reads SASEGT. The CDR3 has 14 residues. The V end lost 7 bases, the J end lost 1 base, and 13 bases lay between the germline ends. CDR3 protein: CASTQAVPQETQYF. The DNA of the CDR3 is TGTGCCAGCACCCAGGCCGTCCCCCAAGAGACCCAGTACTTC.

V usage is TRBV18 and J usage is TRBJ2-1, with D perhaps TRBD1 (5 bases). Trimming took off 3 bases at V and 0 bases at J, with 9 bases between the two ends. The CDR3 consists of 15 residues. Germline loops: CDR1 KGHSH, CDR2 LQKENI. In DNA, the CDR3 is TGTGCCAGCTCACCTGCAGGGTTCTCCTACAATGAGCAGTTCTTC. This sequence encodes CASSPAGFSYNEQFF.

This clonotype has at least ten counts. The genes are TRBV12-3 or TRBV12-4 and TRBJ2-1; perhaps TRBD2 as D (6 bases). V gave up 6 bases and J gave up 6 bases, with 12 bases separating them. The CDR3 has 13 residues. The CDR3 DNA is TGTGCCAGCAGGTATCGGGAGTTCAATGAGCAGTTCTTC. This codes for CASRYREFNEQFF.

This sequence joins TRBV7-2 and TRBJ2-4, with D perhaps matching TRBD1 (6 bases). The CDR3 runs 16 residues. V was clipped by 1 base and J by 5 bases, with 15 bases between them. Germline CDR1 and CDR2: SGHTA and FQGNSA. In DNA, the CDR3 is TGTGCCAGCAGCTTAGATGGATACAGGGTCCAAAACATTCAGTACTTC. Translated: CASSLDGYRVQNIQYF.

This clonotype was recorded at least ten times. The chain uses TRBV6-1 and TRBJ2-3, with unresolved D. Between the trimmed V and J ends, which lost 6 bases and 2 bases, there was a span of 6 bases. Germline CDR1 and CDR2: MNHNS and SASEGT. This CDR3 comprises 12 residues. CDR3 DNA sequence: TGTGCCAGCAGGCTATTCACAGATACGCAGTATTTT. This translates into CASRLFTDTQYF.

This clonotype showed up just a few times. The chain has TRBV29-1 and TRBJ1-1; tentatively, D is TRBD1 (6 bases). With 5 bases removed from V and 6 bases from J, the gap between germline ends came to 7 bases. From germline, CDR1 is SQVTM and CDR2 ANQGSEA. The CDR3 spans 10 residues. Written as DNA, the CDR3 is TGCAGCGTTCGGACAGCTGAAGCTTTCTTT. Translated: CSVRTAEAFF.

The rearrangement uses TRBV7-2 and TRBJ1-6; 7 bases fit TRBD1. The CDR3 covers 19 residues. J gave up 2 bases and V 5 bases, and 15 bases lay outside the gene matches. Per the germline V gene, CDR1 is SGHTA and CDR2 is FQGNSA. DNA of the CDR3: TGTGCCAGCAGCGCCCAGAGGGGGCTATGGAGCCCCTATAATTCACCCCTCCACTTT. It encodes CASSAQRGLWSPYNSPLHF.

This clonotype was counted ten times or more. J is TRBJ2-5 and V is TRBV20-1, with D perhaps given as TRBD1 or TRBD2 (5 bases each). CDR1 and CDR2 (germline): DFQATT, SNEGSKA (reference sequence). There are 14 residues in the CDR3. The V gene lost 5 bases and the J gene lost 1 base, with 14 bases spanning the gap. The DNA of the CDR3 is TGCAGTGCTCGTATGTCGAGGGGCCAAGAGACCCAGTACTTC. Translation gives CSARMSRGQETQYF.

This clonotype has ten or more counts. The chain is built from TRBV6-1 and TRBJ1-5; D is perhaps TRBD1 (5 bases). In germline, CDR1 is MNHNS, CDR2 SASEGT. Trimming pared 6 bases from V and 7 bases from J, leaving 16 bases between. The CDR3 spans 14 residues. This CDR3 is CASSPQGAGQPQHF. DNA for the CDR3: TGTGCCAGCAGCCCCCAGGGCGCCGGACAGCCCCAGCATTTT.

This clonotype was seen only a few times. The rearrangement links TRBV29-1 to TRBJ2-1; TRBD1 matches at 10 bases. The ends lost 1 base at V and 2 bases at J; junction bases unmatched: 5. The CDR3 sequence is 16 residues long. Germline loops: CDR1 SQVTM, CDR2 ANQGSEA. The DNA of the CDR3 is TGCAGCGTTGAAGTGGGGACAGGGGACACCTACAATGAGCAGTTCTTC. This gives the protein CSVEVGTGDTYNEQFF.